Listed below are T cell receptor beta chains from one sample, sequenced in a study of T-cell memory formation after mild COVID-19. In TCRdb, the 5' RACE reads were re-called with MiXCR into one record per CDR3 protein. The sample consists of more than 350,000 distinct CDR3 sequences, more than 15% of them appearing once. Source material: PBMCs or a T cell subset sorted from them (not recorded which). The receptors originated from a man younger than 30 who had mild COVID-19 (a few samples of this study predate the infection). Cell type and time point are not known. CDR3s include the opening cysteine and the closing phenylalanine or tryptophan. The D gene is left open where the match is weak. Rows may omit the clone size; those that give it use once, few, many or a size class.

>NA|NA|TRBV10-3|TRBJ2-5|14
TGTGCCATCAGTGACAGGGGATTTTCAGAGACCCAGTACTTC
CAISDRGFSETQYF
>few|NA|TRBV11-2|TRBJ1-2|16
TGTGCCAGCAGTCGTGGGGGAGCGGGGGCCCTCTATGGCTACACCTTC
CASSRGGAGALYGYTF
>NA|TRBD1|TRBV27|TRBJ1-2|14
TGTGCCAGCAGTCCCGGATTCGACAGGGACGGCTACACCTTC
CASSPGFDRDGYTF
>NA|NA|TRBV2|TRBJ2-5|13
TGTGCCACCTACAGGGACGAATCGGAGACCCAGTACTTC
CATYRDESETQYF
>many|NA|TRBV9|TRBJ1-2|14
TGTGCCAGCAGCGCATCTACATCTGACTATGGCTACACCTTC
CASSASTSDYGYTF
>NA|NA|TRBV7-2|TRBJ1-5|13
TGTGCCAGCAGCGCGCGTCTCAATCAGCCCCAGCATTTT
CASSARLNQPQHF
>NA|NA|TRBV6-1|TRBJ2-7|14
TGTGCCAGCAGTGAAACGGGGGCTCCCTACGAGCAGTACTTC
CASSETGAPYEQYF
>NA|TRBD2|TRBV20-1|TRBJ2-3|15
TGCAGTGCTAGAGCTAGCGGGGGGGCCGGAGATACGCAGTATTTT
CSARASGGAGDTQYF
>NA|TRBD1|TRBV7-9|TRBJ2-1|12
TGTGCCATCCCGACAGGGACGAATGAGCAGTTCTTC
CAIPTGTNEQFF
>few|NA|TRBV11-2|TRBJ1-2|15
TGTGCCAGCAGCTTAGGCTACGTGGTTAACTATGGCTACACCTTC
CASSLGYVVNYGYTF
>NA|NA|TRBV4-2|TRBJ1-1|14
TGTGCCAGCAGCCAAGATCCAGAGAACACTGAAGCTTTCTTT
CASSQDPENTEAFF
>many|NA|TRBV6-2/TRBV6-3|TRBJ1-1|13
TGTGCCAGCAGCCACCTCCTGAACACTGAAGCTTTCTTT
CASSHLLNTEAFF
>few|NA|TRBV5-1|TRBJ1-5|14
TGCGCCAGCAGTTCAGGGGAGAGGAATCAGCCCCAGCATTTT
CASSSGERNQPQHF
>NA|NA|TRBV4-1|TRBJ2-7|15
TGCGCCAGCAGGCCGGCTGACTTGTTGGCCTACGAGCAGTACTTC
CASRPADLLAYEQYF
>NA|NA|TRBV6-1|TRBJ1-6|13
TGTGCCAGCAGGGGGCTGGCTAATTCACCCCTCCACTTT
CASRGLANSPLHF
>few|NA|TRBV7-6|TRBJ2-7|15
TGTGCCAGCAGCTTAGAACCGGTTAGCTCCTACGAGCAGTACTTC
CASSLEPVSSYEQYF
>few|NA|TRBV27|TRBJ1-1|13
TGTGCCAGCAAGGTAGCCAGGGGCACTGAAGCTTTCTTT
CASKVARGTEAFF
>few|TRBD2|TRBV19|TRBJ2-1|16
TGTGCCAGTAGTATCCCTAGCGGGGGGATGAGGGATGAGCAGTTCTTC
CASSIPSGGMRDEQFF
>NA|TRBD2|TRBV7-8|TRBJ2-5|15
TGTGCCAGCAGCTTAGGGACTAGCGGGGAAGAGACCCAGTACTTC
CASSLGTSGEETQYF
>NA|TRBD2|TRBV12-3/TRBV12-4|TRBJ2-1|12
TGTGCCAGCAGCTATATAGCGGGGGCCCCGTTCTTC
CASSYIAGAPFF
>few|NA|TRBV6-6|TRBJ2-5|12
TGTGCCCATGGGGCAGGCCAAGAGACCCAGTACTTC
CAHGAGQETQYF
>NA|TRBD1|TRBV6-5|TRBJ1-2|14
TGTGCCAGCAGTTACTCGATAGGGGGCACTGGCTACACCTTC
CASSYSIGGTGYTF
>NA|NA|TRBV4-1|TRBJ1-2|18
TGCGCCAGCAGCCAAGATGGGACACTCTACGGGGCTAACTATGGCTACACCTTC
CASSQDGTLYGANYGYTF
>few|NA|TRBV5-1|TRBJ1-1|14
TGCGCCAGCAGCTTGCGGGGGGAAAAGACTGAAGCTTTCTTT
CASSLRGEKTEAFF
>NA|NA|TRBV4-2|TRBJ2-6|16
TGTGCCAGCAGCCAAGATCAGGGCTCTGGGGCCAACGTCCTGACTTTC
CASSQDQGSGANVLTF
>NA|TRBD1|TRBV7-2|TRBJ2-1|13
TGTGCCAGCAGTGTTAAGGGGGCTGGCGAGCAGTTCTTC
CASSVKGAGEQFF
>NA|TRBD1|TRBV7-9|TRBJ1-6|17
TGTGCCAGCAGCTTTAAGAGCGGGACAGTCCTATTGGGACCCCTCCACTTT
CASSFKSGTVLLGPLHF
>NA|NA|TRBV7-9|TRBJ2-5|16
TGTGCCAGCAGCACCGCTATGACAGGACATCAAGAGACCCAGTACTTC
CASSTAMTGHQETQYF
>NA|NA|TRBV6-5|TRBJ1-2|15
TGTGCCAGCAGTTACCTGGAGGGGGGTGGCTATGGCTACACCTTC
CASSYLEGGGYGYTF
>NA|NA|TRBV7-3|TRBJ1-2|12
TGTGCCAGCAGCTTCAACGGTTATGGCTACACCTTC
CASSFNGYGYTF
>few|NA|TRBV12-3/TRBV12-4|TRBJ1-1|15
TGTGCCAGCAGTTCCCTCACCGTGGGCAACACTGAAGCTTTCTTT
CASSSLTVGNTEAFF
>many|NA|TRBV9|TRBJ2-2|14
TGTGCCAGCAGCGTAGCTTACCGGGGCGGGGAGCTGTTTTTT
CASSVAYRGGELFF
>few|TRBD1|TRBV7-2|TRBJ2-5|14
TGTGCCAGCAGCGCGGGACAGGGGGCGAAGACCCAGTACTTC
CASSAGQGAKTQYF
>few|TRBD2|TRBV2|TRBJ2-5|17
TGTGCCAGCACCAAGGGACTAGCGGGGAGCAATGAGGAGACCCAGTACTTC
CASTKGLAGSNEETQYF
>NA|NA|TRBV10-3|TRBJ2-1|13
TGTGCCATCGGGGGGGGCGGATTGAATGAGCAGTTCTTC
CAIGGGGLNEQFF
>few|NA|TRBV4-3|TRBJ1-4|15
TGCGCCAGCAGCCAAGGCCAGGGCACTAATGAAAAACTGTTTTTT
CASSQGQGTNEKLFF
>NA|NA|TRBV5-1|TRBJ2-1|11
TGCGCCAGCAGCTCAGGGATTGAGCAGTTCTTC
CASSSGIEQFF
>NA|NA|TRBV27|TRBJ1-2|15
TGTGCCAGCAGCCGAATTCAGGGATTATTCCCGTATTACACCTTC
CASSRIQGLFPYYTF
>few|NA|TRBV9|TRBJ2-3|15
TGTGCCAGCAGCGGCGGACCCAGGATGGGAGATACGCAGTATTTT
CASSGGPRMGDTQYF
>once|NA|TRBV6-6|TRBJ1-4|19
TGTGCCAGCAGTTACACCAACCCTAACCAACAGGCAACTAATGAAAAACTGTTTTTT
CASSYTNPNQQATNEKLFF
>NA|NA|TRBV6-6|TRBJ1-2|17
TGTGCCAGCAGTTACTCCCCCCGGGGCCAGCAGGAGTATGGCTACACCTTC
CASSYSPRGQQEYGYTF
>few|NA|TRBV6-2/TRBV6-3|TRBJ1-2|13
TGTGCCAGCGCAGACCCGACAGGCTATGGCTACACCTTC
CASADPTGYGYTF
>NA|NA|TRBV5-4|TRBJ2-4|13
TGTGCCAGCAGCTTGGAGACCTCCCCCACTTACTACTTC
CASSLETSPTYYF
>few|TRBD2|TRBV20-1|TRBJ2-1|16
TGCAGTGCTAGTGGTTTAGCGGGGGAGGTTTACAATGAGCAGTTCTTC
CSASGLAGEVYNEQFF
>many|NA|TRBV5-1|TRBJ2-7|13
TGCGCCAGCTCCTTCCAGGTCTCCTACGAGCAGTACTTC
CASSFQVSYEQYF
>NA|NA|TRBV29-1|TRBJ2-2|12
TGCAGCGTGGGGCCCGAGGCCGGGGAGCTGTTTTTT
CSVGPEAGELFF
>NA|NA|TRBV25-1|TRBJ2-3|15
TGTGCCAGCAGTGAATTGGCAGGCTACACAGATACGCAGTATTTT
CASSELAGYTDTQYF
>few|NA|TRBV12-3/TRBV12-4|TRBJ1-1|15
TGTGCCAGCAGTCCCGGGTGGGGCGTGAACACTGAAGCTTTCTTT
CASSPGWGVNTEAFF
>NA|NA|TRBV18|TRBJ2-5|14
TGTGCCAGCTCACCGATCGGGACGAGAGAGACCCAGTACTTC
CASSPIGTRETQYF
>NA|NA|TRBV4-3|TRBJ1-1|14
TGCGCCAGCAGGGAGCAGGGGTTCAACACTGAAGCTTTCTTT
CASREQGFNTEAFF
>few|NA|TRBV4-1|TRBJ2-1|15
TGCGCCAGCAGCCGAGAAGGGGGAAGGTGGGATGAGCAGTTCTTC
CASSREGGRWDEQFF
>NA|TRBD2|TRBV7-9|TRBJ2-2|18
TGTGCCAGCAGCTCGGACCACCCGGGTAGCGGGGGGGCCGGGGAGCTGTTTTTT
CASSSDHPGSGGAGELFF
>many|TRBD1|TRBV12-3/TRBV12-4|TRBJ1-6|18
TGTGCCAGCAGTTCCCAGGGGGGGGTGGGGGTGCTGAATTCACCCCTCCACTTT
CASSSQGGVGVLNSPLHF
>few|NA|TRBV9|TRBJ2-3|14
TGTGCCAGCAGCGTAGTCCCTAGCACAGATACGCAGTATTTT
CASSVVPSTDTQYF
>few|TRBD1|TRBV19|TRBJ2-7|15
TGTGCCAGTAGTCTGCAGAATACAGGGGCGAGCGAGCAGTACTTC
CASSLQNTGASEQYF
>few|NA|TRBV7-2|TRBJ2-5|17
TGTGCCAGCTGCCACCGAGGCGGCCCTCCAAGGGGAGAGACCCAGTACTTC
CASCHRGGPPRGETQYF
>NA|NA|TRBV7-8|TRBJ2-1|16
TGTGCCAGCAGCCCATCGGGTCGGGGGGCCCAAAATGAGCAGTTCTTC
CASSPSGRGAQNEQFF
>few|NA|TRBV11-2|TRBJ2-2|16
TGTGCCAGCAACTACGCAGGGGAAGGGAACACCGGGGAGCTGTTTTTT
CASNYAGEGNTGELFF
>NA|TRBD1|TRBV11-2|TRBJ1-2|15
TGTGCCAGCAGCGGACAGGGATCGATTCGCTATGGCTACACCTTC
CASSGQGSIRYGYTF
>many|NA|TRBV4-1|TRBJ2-1|11
TGTGCCAGCAGCCAGGACAATGAGCAGTTCTTC
CASSQDNEQFF